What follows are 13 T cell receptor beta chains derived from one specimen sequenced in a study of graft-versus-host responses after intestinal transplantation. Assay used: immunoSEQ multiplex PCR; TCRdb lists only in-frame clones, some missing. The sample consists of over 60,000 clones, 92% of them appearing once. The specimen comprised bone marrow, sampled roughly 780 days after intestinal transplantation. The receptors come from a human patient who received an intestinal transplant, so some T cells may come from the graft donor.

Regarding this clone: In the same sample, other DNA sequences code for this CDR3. The CDR3 region is CASSPQTIRRTGGTEAFF. CDR3 DNA sequence: TGTGCCAGCTCACCACAGACAATTCGAAGGACGGGGGGCACTGAAGCTTTCTTT. The chain couples TRBV18 to TRBJ1-1; a weak D match, TRBD1 (5 bases). This CDR3 has 18 residues. Germline V gene data show CDR1 as KGHSH and CDR2 as LQKENI. Trimming took off 1 base at V and 4 bases at J, with 22 bases between the two ends.

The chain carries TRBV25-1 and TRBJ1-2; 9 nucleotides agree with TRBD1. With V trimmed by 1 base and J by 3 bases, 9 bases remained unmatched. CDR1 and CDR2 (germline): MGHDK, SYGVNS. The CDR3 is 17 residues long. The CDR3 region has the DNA TGTGCCAGCAGTGAATGGATACGGGACAGGGAGGACTATGGCTACACCTTC. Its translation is CASSEWIRDREDYGYTF.

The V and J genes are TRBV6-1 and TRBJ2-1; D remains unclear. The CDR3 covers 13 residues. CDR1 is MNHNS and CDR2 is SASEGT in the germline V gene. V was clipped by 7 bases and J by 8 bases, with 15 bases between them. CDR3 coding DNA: TGTGCCAGCATTACAAACTTCTCGGATGAGCAGTTCTTC. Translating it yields CASITNFSDEQFF.

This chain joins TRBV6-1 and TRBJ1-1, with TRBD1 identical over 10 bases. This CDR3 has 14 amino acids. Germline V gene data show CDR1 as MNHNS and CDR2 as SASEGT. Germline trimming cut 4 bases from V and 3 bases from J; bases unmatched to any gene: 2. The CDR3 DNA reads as TGTGCCAGCAGTGCGACAGGGGGCTACACTGAAGCTTTCTTT. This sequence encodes CASSATGGYTEAFF.

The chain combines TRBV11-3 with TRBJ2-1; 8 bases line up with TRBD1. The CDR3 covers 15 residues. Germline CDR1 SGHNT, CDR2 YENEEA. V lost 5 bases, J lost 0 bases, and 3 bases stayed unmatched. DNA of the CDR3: TGTGCCAGCAGCGGGGGGACAGGCTCCTACAATGAGCAGTTCTTC. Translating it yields CASSGGTGSYNEQFF.

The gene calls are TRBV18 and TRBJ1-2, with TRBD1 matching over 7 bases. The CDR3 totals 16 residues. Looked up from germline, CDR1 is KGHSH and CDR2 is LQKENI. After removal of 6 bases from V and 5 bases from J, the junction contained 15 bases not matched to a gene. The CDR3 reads CASSPPRGQRFYGYTF. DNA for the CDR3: TGTGCCAGCTCTCCTCCGCGGGGACAGCGATTTTATGGCTACACCTTC.

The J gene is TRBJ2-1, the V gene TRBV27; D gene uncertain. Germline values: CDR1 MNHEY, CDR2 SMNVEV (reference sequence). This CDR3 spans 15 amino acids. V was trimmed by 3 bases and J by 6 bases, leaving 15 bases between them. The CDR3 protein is CASSFSAPPGNEQFF. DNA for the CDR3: TGTGCCAGCAGTTTCTCCGCACCTCCCGGCAATGAGCAGTTCTTC.

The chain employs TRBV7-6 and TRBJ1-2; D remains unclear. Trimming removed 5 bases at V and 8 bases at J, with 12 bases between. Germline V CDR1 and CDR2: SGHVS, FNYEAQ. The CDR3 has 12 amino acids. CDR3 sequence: CASSLTGAGYTF. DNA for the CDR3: TGTGCCAGCAGCCTCACGGGCGCGGGCTACACCTTC.

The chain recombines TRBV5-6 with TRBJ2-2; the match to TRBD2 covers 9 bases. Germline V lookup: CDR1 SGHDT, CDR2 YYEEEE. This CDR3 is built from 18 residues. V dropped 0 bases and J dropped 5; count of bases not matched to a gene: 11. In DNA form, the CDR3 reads TGTGCCAGCAGCTTGGGGATGGTAGCGGGAGTTCGGACCGGGGAGCTGTTTTTT. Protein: CASSLGMVAGVRTGELFF.

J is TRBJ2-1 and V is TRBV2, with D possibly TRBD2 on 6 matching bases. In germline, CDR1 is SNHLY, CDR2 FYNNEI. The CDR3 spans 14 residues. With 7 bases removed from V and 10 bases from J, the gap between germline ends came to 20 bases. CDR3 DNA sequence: TGTGCCAGCAACCGACTAGGCTCAGCAAGCGAGCAGTTCTTC. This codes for CASNRLGSASEQFF.

The CDR3 DNA follows: TGCGCCAGCAGCCTGACTGTGGGATCGAACACCGGGGAGCTGTTTTTT. It is translated as CASSLTVGSNTGELFF. The chain employs TRBV5-1 and TRBJ2-2; D remains ambiguous. Trimming shortened V by 4 bases and J by 0 bases, and 13 bases separated the two germline ends. The CDR3 totals 16 residues. CDR1 is SGHRS, CDR2 YFSETQ, per germline.

The CDR3 nucleotides are TGTGCCAGCAGCCAAAACCAGCGGTTAGAGCAGTTCTTC. Its translation is CASSQNQRLEQFF. The rearrangement links TRBV7-7 to TRBJ2-1, with D maybe TRBD2 (5 bases). With 5 bases removed from V and 10 bases from J, the gap between germline ends came to 15 bases. CDR1 and CDR2 (germline): SSHAT, FNYEAQ (reference sequence). The CDR3 has 13 residues.

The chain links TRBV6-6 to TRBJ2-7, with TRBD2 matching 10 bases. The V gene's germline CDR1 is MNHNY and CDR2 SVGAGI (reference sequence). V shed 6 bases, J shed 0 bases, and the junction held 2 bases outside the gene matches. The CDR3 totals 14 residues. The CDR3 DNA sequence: TGTGCCAGCAGAGCTAGCGGGAGCTCCTACGAGCAGTACTTC. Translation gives CASRASGSSYEQYF.